These 9 T cell receptor beta chains came from one sample sequenced in a study of blood T cell repertoires in COVID-19. TCRdb keeps only in-frame clones here, not all; method: immunoSEQ multiplex PCR. Altogether almost 95,000 clones are present, around 67% being singletons, with the ten largest covering around 24%. Sample: peripheral blood. These TCRs come from a woman aged 55-69 years in a cohort sampled during active or convalescent COVID-19.

The rearrangement uses TRBV6-1 and TRBJ1-2, with D possibly being TRBD1 (5 bases). The length of the CDR3 is 14 residues. Germline CDR1 and CDR2: MNHNS and SASEGT. With 2 bases removed from V and 8 bases from J, the gap between germline ends came to 15 bases. The CDR3: CASSEMGREAGYTF. CDR3 DNA sequence: TGTGCCAGCAGTGAAATGGGCAGGGAGGCGGGCTACACCTTC.

The J gene is TRBJ1-1, the V gene TRBV19, with a tentative D call TRBD1 (6 bases). Trimming removed 3 bases at V and 4 bases at J, with 12 bases between. The CDR3 sequence is 14 residues long. CDR1 is LNHDA, CDR2 SQIVND, per germline (reference sequence). CDR3 loop: CASSISGVSTEAFF. DNA of the CDR3: TGTGCCAGTAGTATTTCAGGGGTAAGCACTGAAGCTTTCTTT. Based on the CDR3 plus reference TRBV19 and TRBJ1-1, the full variable domain is DGGITQSPKYLFRKEGQNVTLSCEQNLNHDAMYWYRQDPGQGLRLIYYSQIVNDFQKGDIAEGYSVSREKKESFPLTVTSAQKNPTAFYLCASSISGVSTEAFFGQGTRLTVV.

J is TRBJ2-7 and V is TRBV7-3; 9 nucleotides line up with TRBD1. The CDR3 is 16 amino acids. J gave up 0 bases and V 2 bases, and 5 bases lay outside the gene matches. In germline, CDR1 is SGHTA, CDR2 FQGTGA. The CDR3 nucleotides are TGTGCCAGCAGCTTACTAGGGACAGGGAACTCCTACGAGCAGTACTTC. This codes for CASSLLGTGNSYEQYF.

This clone is deemed medium-sized. J is TRBJ1-2 and V is TRBV7-6, with D possibly being TRBD1 (5 bases). Trimming took off 5 bases at V and 5 bases at J, with 9 bases between the two ends. CDR3 length equals 12 residues. Per germline, CDR1 SGHVS and CDR2 FNYEAQ. The CDR3, as DNA: TGTGCCAGCAGCAGCCGACAGTATGGCTACACCTTC. Encoded protein: CASSSRQYGYTF.

The chain employs TRBV29-1 and TRBJ1-4; TRBD1 aligns across 7 bases. Losses at the gene ends were 5 bases for V and 7 bases for J; bases not matched to a gene: 7. CDR3 length: 13 residues. CDR1 is SQVTM, CDR2 ANQGSEA, per germline. The CDR3 DNA reads TGCAGCGTTAAAGGGGGCAGTGGTGAAAAACTGTTTTTT. It yields the protein CSVKGGSGEKLFF.

The chain combines TRBV5-6 with TRBJ2-7, with 10 bases identical to TRBD1. Germline loops: CDR1 SGHDT, CDR2 YYEEEE. The J segment lost 2 bases and the V segment lost 4 bases, leaving 9 bases of the junction unmatched. This CDR3 contains 16 residues. CDR3 protein: CASSPRPGQGAYEQYF. The DNA for the CDR3 is TGTGCCAGCAGCCCGAGGCCAGGACAGGGGGCCTACGAGCAGTACTTC.

The chain recombines TRBV19 with TRBJ2-6; TRBD1 matches at 7 bases. The CDR3 has 18 amino acids. Germline V CDR1 and CDR2: LNHDA, SQIVND (reference sequence). The junction had 9 bases not matched to a gene; V was cut back by 4 bases and J by 0 bases. CDR3 nucleotide sequence: TGTGCCAGTAGTACCCACAGGGGTCCCCTCTCTGGGGCCAACGTCCTGACTTTC. Its translation: CASSTHRGPLSGANVLTF. The full variable domain, with the rest looked up from reference TRBV19 and TRBJ2-6, is DGGITQSPKYLFRKEGQNVTLSCEQNLNHDAMYWYRQDPGQGLRLIYYSQIVNDFQKGDIAEGYSVSREKKESFPLTVTSAQKNPTAFYLCASSTHRGPLSGANVLTFGAGSRLTVL.

The chain couples TRBV28 to TRBJ2-5; tentatively, D is TRBD1 (6 bases). The CDR3 is 17 residues long. Germline lookup yields CDR1 MDHEN and CDR2 SYDVKM. V lost 6 bases and J lost 4, with 24 bases in between. The CDR3 here is CASSKIQGLRGRETQYF. The CDR3 region has the DNA TGTGCCAGCAGCAAAATACAGGGCCTCCGAGGGCGAGAGACCCAGTACTTC.

This clone was seen more than once but under ten times. The chain links TRBV7-8 to TRBJ1-1; tentatively, D is TRBD1 (6 bases). This CDR3 has 12 residues. Germline-derived CDR1 and CDR2 are SGHVS and FQNEAQ. V was clipped by 5 bases and J by 11 bases, with 15 bases between them. CDR3 protein: CASSQPTGLAFF. Written as DNA, the CDR3 is TGTGCCAGCAGCCAACCGACAGGTTTGGCTTTCTTT.